A selection of T cell receptor beta chains follows, all from one sample in a study of blood T cell repertoires in COVID-19. The table came from immunoSEQ multiplex PCR; TCRdb's copy has only in-frame clones and leaves some out. The sample holds about 190,000 clones; roughly four fifths are singletons and the top ten take roughly 14%. Sequenced sample: peripheral blood. The receptors stem from a man in his forties or fifties who had recovered from COVID-19. Each CDR3 is given without its conserved first and last residue. D genes are given only for firm matches.

v_call	d_call	j_call	cdr3_aa
TRBV5-4	.	TRBJ2-7	ASSSTSSYEQY
TRBV29-1	.	TRBJ1-1	SVDLRGMNTEAF
TRBV28	TRBD1	TRBJ2-1	ASSSLTGDNEQF
TRBV24-1	.	TRBJ2-3	ATAPSGTDTQY
TRBV6-6	TRBD1	TRBJ2-7	ASSTLNRGGPYEQY
TRBV7-9	.	TRBJ2-1	ASSSNVGGGNEQF
TRBV2	TRBD1	TRBJ2-1	ASGTGQGARRSYNEQF
TRBV29-1	.	TRBJ2-1	SVGGGGPTVSYNEQF
TRBV30	.	TRBJ2-1	AWSVRGSYNEQF
TRBV3-1/TRBV3-2	TRBD1	TRBJ2-7	ASSQPRTGGVNEQY
TRBV19	TRBD2	TRBJ2-3	ASSIAGGDGRAQY